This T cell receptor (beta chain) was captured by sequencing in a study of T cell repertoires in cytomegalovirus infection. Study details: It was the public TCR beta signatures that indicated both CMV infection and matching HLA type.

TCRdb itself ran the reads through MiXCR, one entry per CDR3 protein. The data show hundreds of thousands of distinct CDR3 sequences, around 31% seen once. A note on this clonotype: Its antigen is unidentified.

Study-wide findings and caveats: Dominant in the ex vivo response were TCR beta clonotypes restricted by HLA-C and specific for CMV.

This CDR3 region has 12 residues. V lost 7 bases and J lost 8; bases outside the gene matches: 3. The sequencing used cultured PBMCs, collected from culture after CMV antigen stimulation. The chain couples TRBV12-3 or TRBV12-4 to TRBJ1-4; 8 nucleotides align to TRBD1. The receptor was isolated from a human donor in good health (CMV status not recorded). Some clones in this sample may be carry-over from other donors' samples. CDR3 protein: CASTNRGEKLFF. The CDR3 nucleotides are TGTGCCAGCACCAACAGGGGGGAAAAACTGTTTTTT.